The present entry profiles one TCR beta chain with its context. Its antigen is not identified. V gave up 5 bases and J gave up 6 bases; unmatched junction bases: 7. The CDR3 has 13 residues. CDR1 MNHNY and CDR2 SVGAGI come from the germline V gene (reference sequence). This entry comes from a study of T cell clones after liver transplantation. Whole-study context: Three of the eight recipients were HCV-positive; the rest had non-autoimmune, non-viral transplant indications. Findings and limits, study-wide: The donor-reactive repertoire was only partly measurable in two subjects, lacking donor cells.

The assay was immunoSEQ multiplex PCR, and TCRdb's table has in-frame clones only and misses some. The table has some 57,000 clones, around 70% seen once. This TCR derives from a human patient who received a liver transplant. The graft donor may have given rise to some T cells. The chain couples TRBV6-6 to TRBJ2-7, with 7 positions matching TRBD1. Sequenced here: CD4+ T cells from blood, sampled at the 22-month timepoint. This CDR3 is CASSIPTGSEQYF. Here the CDR3 DNA reads TGTGCCAGCAGTATCCCGACAGGGAGCGAGCAGTACTTC.